This T cell receptor (beta chain) was documented in a study of control samples from healthy donors and cancer patients. CDR3 length: 13 amino acids. V was trimmed by 0 bases and J by 5 bases, leaving 7 bases between them. Germline V gene lookup returns CDR1 SGHTA and CDR2 FQGNSA. Assay: immunoSEQ multiplex PCR; the TCRdb copy retains only in-frame clones and omits some. The sample holds under 85,000 clones, 84% seen once. The sequence came from a man in his 60s with head and neck cancer. The specimen was PBMCs. The chain links TRBV7-2 to TRBJ2-5; D is unresolved. The CDR3 bases are TGTGCCAGCAGCTTAGCAGGGTCGGAGACCCAGTACTTC. It codes for CASSLAGSETQYF.